Sequencing of this T cell receptor beta chain was carried out in a study of T cell repertoires in cytomegalovirus infection. For the study at large: CMV infection plus the matching HLA type was flagged by public TCR beta signatures.

This CDR3 spans 14 amino acids. With 0 bases removed from V and 3 bases from J, the gap between germline ends came to 9 bases. CDR1 is SQVTM, CDR2 ANQGSEA, per germline. TCRdb itself ran the reads through MiXCR, one entry per CDR3 protein. The sample holds hundreds of thousands of distinct CDR3 sequences, about a third seen once. Regarding this clonotype: Its specificity is unknown.

Study findings and constraints: People with CMV and the relevant HLA were identified by cumulative public TCR beta family frequency. Across the ex vivo response, the dominant clonotypes were HLA-C-restricted CMV-specific TCR beta clonotypes.

The specimen comprised cultured CD8+ T cells from PBMCs, sampled from culture after CMV antigen stimulation. This clonotype was obtained from a human donor in good health (CMV status not recorded). Some clones in this sample may be carry-over from other donors' samples. The chain has TRBV29-1 and TRBJ2-4; D ambiguous. This CDR3 reads CSVEDMVIKNIQYF. Here the CDR3 DNA reads TGCAGCGTTGAAGATATGGTGATCAAAAACATTCAGTACTTC.